What follows are 21 T cell receptor beta chains derived from one specimen sequenced in a study of T-cell memory formation after mild COVID-19. TCRdb used MiXCR to reprocess the 5' RACE reads, holding one entry per CDR3 protein. The repertoire holds fewer than 700,000 distinct CDR3 sequences, less than 25% seen once, with around 8.4% in the top ten. Material for sequencing was PBMCs or a T cell subset sorted from them (not recorded which). The receptors here all came from an adult woman who had mild COVID-19 (a few samples of this study predate the infection). Cell type and time point are not known.

Only a few counts were recorded for this clonotype. The chain combines TRBV7-3 with TRBJ2-1, with D perhaps matching TRBD1 or TRBD2 (6 bases each). The ends were cut back, 5 bases at V and 8 bases at J, with 13 bases in the middle. The CDR3 loop spans 13 amino acids. Germline assignment: CDR1 SGHTA and CDR2 FQGTGA. The CDR3 here is CASSPVGGHEQFF. In DNA, the CDR3 is TGTGCCAGCAGCCCGGTGGGGGGCCATGAGCAGTTCTTC.

The rearrangement joins TRBV11-2 to TRBJ2-1; possibly TRBD1 for D (6 bases). The V end was cut by 2 bases, the J end by 6 bases, with 20 bases between. This CDR3 spans 17 amino acids. CDR1 SGHAT and CDR2 FQNNGV come from the germline V gene. The CDR3 spells CASSLLRGRDNLNEQFF. The CDR3 DNA is TGTGCCAGCAGCTTACTCCGCGGCCGGGACAACCTCAATGAGCAGTTCTTC.

This chain connects TRBV11-2 to TRBJ2-3; the match to TRBD2 covers 12 bases. Unmatched junction bases numbered 11, after V lost 4 bases and J lost 3 bases. This CDR3 has 18 residues. The germline V gene has CDR1 SGHAT and CDR2 FQNNGV. The CDR3 spells CASSSVGTSGRSTDTQYF. For the CDR3, the DNA is TGTGCCAGCAGCTCGGTCGGGACTAGCGGGCGGTCGACAGATACGCAGTATTTT.

This chain uses TRBV9 with TRBJ2-1; 10 bases are a match to TRBD1. This CDR3 spans 16 amino acids. After removal of 0 bases from V and 4 bases from J, the junction contained 4 bases not matched to a gene. The germline gives CDR1 SGDLS, CDR2 YYNGEE. CDR3 sequence reads: CASSVGTGGIYNEQFF. For the CDR3, the DNA is TGTGCCAGCAGCGTAGGGACAGGGGGGATATACAATGAGCAGTTCTTC.

The V call is TRBV6-1, the J call TRBJ1-5; no clear D gene. This CDR3 has 14 residues. CDR1 MNHNS and CDR2 SASEGT come from the germline V gene. The V gene lost 1 base and the J gene lost 4 bases, with 8 bases spanning the gap. CDR3 in DNA: TGTGCCAGCAGTGAAGGAGACATTAATCAGCCCCAGCATTTT. Translated, it gives CASSEGDINQPQHF.

This clonotype was detected a few times. The J gene is TRBJ1-2, the V gene TRBV4-3; D possibly corresponds to TRBD1 (6 bases). The CDR3 runs 14 residues. Trimming removed 4 bases at V and 7 bases at J, with 16 bases between. Looked up from germline, CDR1 is LGHNA and CDR2 is YSLEER. The CDR3, as DNA: TGCGCCAGCAGCCTAGGGGGACACGAGCCTGGCTACACCTTC. Amino acids: CASSLGGHEPGYTF.

This clonotype has only a few counts. This rearrangement joins TRBV5-4 to TRBJ2-1; D is unresolved. The V and J ends lost 4 bases and 8 bases respectively, with 19 bases between them. Germline V gives CDR1 SGHNT, CDR2 YYREEE (reference sequence). CDR3 length equals 15 residues. CDR3 in DNA: TGTGCCAGCAGCATACGCGGTGGGCTTATGGATGAGCAGTTCTTC. This gives the protein CASSIRGGLMDEQFF. The whole variable domain, filled in from reference TRBV5-4 and TRBJ2-1, reads ETGVTQSPTHLIKTRGQQVTLRCSSQSGHNTVSWYQQALGQGPQFIFQYYREEENGRGNFPPRFSGLQFPNYSSELNVNALELDDSALYLCASSIRGGLMDEQFFGPGTRLTVL.

This clonotype was picked up a small number of times. The rearrangement uses TRBV7-8 and TRBJ2-3; D is unresolved. This CDR3 contains 13 residues. The V gene's germline CDR1 is SGHVS and CDR2 FQNEAQ. The V end lost 1 base, the J end lost 5 bases, and 7 bases lay between the germline ends. The CDR3 region is CASSLGPVDTQYF. Here the CDR3 DNA reads TGTGCCAGCAGCTTAGGCCCTGTAGATACGCAGTATTTT.

The chain couples TRBV6-5 to TRBJ2-2, with TRBD2 as a possible D gene (6 bases). This CDR3 spans 15 amino acids. Trimming took 4 bases from V and 1 from J, leaving 10 bases between them. Germline V CDR1 and CDR2: MNHEY, SVGAGI. CDR3 loop: CASSWDLRNTGELFF. The CDR3 DNA sequence: TGTGCCAGCAGTTGGGACTTGAGGAACACCGGGGAGCTGTTTTTT.

The chain uses TRBV15 and TRBJ2-5, with TRBD2 as a possible D gene (5 bases). V shed 5 bases and J shed 2 bases, with 18 bases lying between them. This CDR3 is built from 16 residues. Germline V gene data show CDR1 as LNHNV and CDR2 as YYDKDF (reference sequence). The CDR3 reads CATSDTQLGRQETQYF. CDR3 bases: TGTGCCACCAGCGATACACAGTTGGGGAGACAAGAGACCCAGTACTTC.

The genes are TRBV7-2 and TRBJ2-1; the match to TRBD2 covers 10 bases. With V trimmed by 1 base and J by 10 bases, 10 bases remained unmatched. The CDR3 runs to 16 residues. Germline lookup yields CDR1 SGHTA and CDR2 FQGNSA. Here the CDR3 DNA reads TGTGCCAGCAGCTTAGGACTAGCGGGTACCGGCGGAGAGCAGTTCTTC. Protein product: CASSLGLAGTGGEQFF.

In its sample, this clonotype was seen a few times. The chain couples TRBV7-9 to TRBJ2-7, with D possibly being TRBD2 (6 bases). V was pared by 1 base and J by 6 bases, with 10 bases between. CDR1 SEHNR and CDR2 FQNEAQ come from the germline V gene (reference sequence). CDR3 length: 13 residues. CDR3 loop: CASSLVSGFEQYF. The CDR3 coding sequence is TGTGCCAGCAGCTTAGTTAGCGGCTTCGAGCAGTACTTC.

This clonotype was detected a few times. The chain links TRBV7-8 to TRBJ1-5, with D perhaps TRBD1 (6 bases). CDR3 size: 14 residues. Looked up from germline, CDR1 is SGHVS and CDR2 is FQNEAQ. Trimming removed 1 base from V and 5 bases from J, with 9 bases in between. In DNA, the CDR3 is TGTGCCAGCAGCTTAGGGGCAGGGGATCAGCCCCAGCATTTT. It is translated as CASSLGAGDQPQHF.

This clonotype was counted ten times or more. The DNA is left out, because the CDR3 cannot be placed on it with certainty; the CDR3 is given as TCRdb lists it. V and J are TRBV5-1 and TRBJ1-2; TRBD1, the table's D call, lacks a check against the DNA. The CDR3 sequence runs 15 residues, both termini included. CDR1 is SGHRS, CDR2 YFSETQ, per germline. The CDR3 is CASSQDAPAASAYTF.

This sequence joins TRBV18 and TRBJ2-5, with 10 positions matching TRBD1. The ends lost 4 bases at V and 5 bases at J; junction bases unmatched: 7. This CDR3 has 15 amino acids. In germline, CDR1 is KGHSH, CDR2 LQKENI. The CDR3 region is CASSRGTGAGETQYF. Written as DNA, the CDR3 is TGTGCCAGCTCACGCGGGACAGGGGCTGGGGAGACCCAGTACTTC. Drawing the rest from reference TRBV18 and TRBJ2-5, the complete variable domain is NAGVMQNPRHLVRRRGQEARLRCSPMKGHSHVYWYRQLPEEGLKFMVYLQKENIIDESGMPKERFSAEFPKEGPSILRIQQVVRGDSAAYFCASSRGTGAGETQYFGPGTRLLVL.

This chain joins TRBV5-1 and TRBJ2-7; perhaps TRBD1 as D (5 bases). V gave up 0 bases and J gave up 6 bases, with 13 bases separating them. The CDR3 is 14 residues long. Germline-derived CDR1 and CDR2 are SGHRS and YFSETQ. The CDR3: CASSLVQGSVEQYF. As DNA, the CDR3 is TGCGCCAGCAGCTTGGTCCAGGGTTCCGTCGAGCAGTACTTC.

This clonotype was seen a handful of times. The V gene is TRBV11-1, the J gene TRBJ2-1; 7 bases fit TRBD2. CDR1 SGHAT and CDR2 FQDESV come from the germline V gene (reference sequence). V shed 6 bases and J 9 bases; nucleotides not matched to a gene: 8. The CDR3 spans 13 residues. The CDR3: CASSYQERGEQFF. Written as DNA, the CDR3 is TGTGCCAGCAGTTATCAAGAGCGGGGTGAGCAGTTCTTC.

This clonotype was detected ten times or more. The chain combines TRBV15 with TRBJ1-2, with D perhaps TRBD1 (6 bases). The V end was cut by 0 bases, the J end by 3 bases, with 14 bases between. Looked up from germline, CDR1 is LNHNV and CDR2 is YYDKDF (reference sequence). The CDR3 contains 16 residues. The CDR3 DNA reads TGTGCCACCAGCAGAGATCCCTACAGGGCAGACTATGGCTACACCTTC. Its protein product is CATSRDPYRADYGYTF.

V is TRBV7-3 and J is TRBJ2-2; 13 bases map to TRBD2. The CDR3 length is 17 residues. In germline, CDR1 is SGHTA, CDR2 FQGTGA. V lost 3 bases and J lost 7; bases outside the gene matches: 8. CDR3 DNA sequence: TGTGCCAGCAGCTTGGTACCGGGACTAGCGGGGAACGGGGAGCTGTTTTTT. It encodes CASSLVPGLAGNGELFF. The full variable domain, its missing parts supplied by reference TRBV7-3 and TRBJ2-2, is GAGVSQTPSNKVTEKGKYVELRCDPISGHTALYWYRQSLGQGPEFLIYFQGTGAADDSGLPNDRFFAVRPEGSVSTLKIQRTERGDSAVYLCASSLVPGLAGNGELFFGEGSRLTVL.

The table lists this clonotype with a few counts. CDR3 sequence: CASSLEVLAGNTQYF. DNA of the CDR3: TGTGCCAGCAGCTTAGAAGTCCTAGCGGGGAATACGCAGTATTTT. The chain couples TRBV11-2 to TRBJ2-3; 9 bases map to TRBD2. Germline loops: CDR1 SGHAT, CDR2 FQNNGV. The CDR3 extends over 15 amino acids. V lost 0 bases and J lost 7; bases outside the gene matches: 5.

J is TRBJ2-7 and V is TRBV2; D might be TRBD2 (6 bases). This CDR3 region has 13 residues. Trimming left V 8 bases short and J 4 bases short, with 15 bases between. Germline values: CDR1 SNHLY, CDR2 FYNNEI. CDR3 loop: CASGGRRDYEQYF. CDR3 bases: TGTGCCAGCGGGGGACGGAGGGATTACGAGCAGTACTTC.